This T cell receptor beta chain was documented in a study of blood T cell repertoires in COVID-19. Study as a whole: The analysed material was cDNA or gDNA that came from T cells, B-cell-depleted T cells, or PBMCs.

Trimming cost V 2 bases and J 1 base; bases outside gene matches: 7. This CDR3 comprises 16 residues. Germline V gene lookup returns CDR1 GTSNPN and CDR2 SVGIG (reference sequence). Per the authors' pipeline: For nucleated cells, counts were estimated from reference gene primer amplification. The table came from immunoSEQ multiplex PCR; TCRdb's copy has only in-frame clones and leaves some out. Clonal size and the V and J genes are those of that table, whereas D and trimming came from the DNA. This table holds about 200,000 clones, 85% to 90% found once. The sequenced sample consisted of peripheral blood. This sequence joins TRBV30 and TRBJ2-3; 9 positions match TRBD2. The receptor was derived from a human donor in a cohort sampled during active COVID-19. CDR3 in amino acids: CAWSMGSGRGTDTQYF. Written as DNA, the CDR3 is TGTGCCTGGAGTATGGGTAGCGGGAGAGGCACAGATACGCAGTATTTT.